Listed here is a single TCR beta chain. This clonotype was seen a few times. Its antigen remains unidentified. Base quality data are lacking; no much larger clone is found one base away. Receptor amplification or capture employed 5' RACE. For sequencing, an Illumina HiSeq 2000 was employed. A universal primer binding site was introduced by template switching, and a unique molecular identifier was present in the final cDNA, enabling accurate counting of TCR cDNA molecules. First-strand cDNA for TCR alpha and beta chains was synthesized from specific primers in the conserved constant-segment region. To control for contamination, every cDNA library was double barcoded, receiving both a SMART-Mk sample barcode and Illumina barcodes. TruSeq adapter sequences along with Illumina sample barcodes were introduced in two successive PCR steps. The TCR alpha and beta cDNA libraries were sequenced on the Illumina HiSeq platform using custom primers. As for the authors' bioinformatics: Raw reads were processed with MiGEC to extract unique molecular identifiers, and MiXCR was used to determine CDR3 positions. For each individual, recombination models were inferred using an EM algorithm with the repgenHMM and IGoR tools. The analysis of shared clonotypes was done with the tcR package in R, with sharing normalized by the product of cloneset sizes. To study raw recombination without the effects of thymic and clonal selection, out-of-frame nonproductive sequences were analyzed. TCRdb handled the public reads itself, with Q25 trimming in fastp and clone calling in MiXCR, and kept productive beta chains. Each entry is one CDR3 protein sequence, shown with its most common DNA and genes. In this record, the V and J calls reflect TCRdb's handling and not the investigators' own analysis. The sample table shows around 1.7 million distinct CDR3 sequences, and about 31% are seen once. The ten most abundant clones make up less than 0.35% of the sample.

The sample belongs to a study of identical twins (dated by TCRdb to the mid-2010s). Some background on the complete study: To test whether fetal clonotypes persist, this study deep-sequenced TCR alpha and beta repertoires from monozygotic twins, from unrelated adults of various ages, and from cord blood. Replicate twin experiments were performed at different times using different library preparation protocols to rule out contamination. What the research found in general, with its limitations: In monozygotic twins, out-of-frame TCR alpha sharing was systematically underestimated by recombination models, although the models agreed with sharing between unrelated individuals. Compared with coincidental sharing between unrelated individuals, an excess of low generation-probability sequences was observed among out-of-frame TCR alpha sequences shared between twins. Excess twin sharing in beta out-of-frame sequences was weaker because fewer shared sequences lowered the signal-to-noise ratio. Invariant T cells such as MAIT and iNKT could partly confound zero-insertion analyses, although diverse VJ usage argued against such confounding for most clonotypes. Because the same donors could not be followed over many years, the conclusions depended on cross-sectional statistical analysis. Abundant cord blood beta clonotypes had fewer insertions, young adult naive repertoires showed a similar but weaker trend, and memory repertoires showed no such trend.

Here V drops 6 bases and J drops 5 bases, and the junction holds 7 bases not matched to any gene. The CDR3 sequence holds 12 residues, the cysteine and phenylalanine included. The kept DNA is CDR3 alone, 36 bases in frame from the first base. Per the germline V gene (reference sequence), DFQATT is the CDR1 and SNEGSKA is the CDR2. Only healthy Caucasian donors were included. This TCR came from a newborn girl in good health. The sample consisted of cord blood. Recombination linked TRBV20-1 to TRBJ2-7; TRBD2 fits 7 bases in the junction. The DNA reads as follows: TGCAGTGCCCCTAAGGGGACTAACGAGCAGTACTTC. This is translated as CSAPKGTNEQYF.